This record covers a single T cell receptor beta chain. An end of the junction does not agree with germline; a read error may underlie this. Germline lookup yields CDR1 SGHRS and CDR2 YFSETQ. The CDR3 contains 13 residues. TCRdb keeps only in-frame clones here, not all; method: immunoSEQ multiplex PCR. In the table there are around 79,000 clones, just over 90% of which are singletons. The data are from a study of T cell changes during pregnancy in multiple sclerosis. Sequenced material: CD4+ T cells from peripheral blood mononuclear cells, taken in the second trimester of pregnancy. J is TRBJ2-7 and V is TRBV5-1; TRBD1 matches at 8 bases. The clonotype comes from a female donor with multiple sclerosis, enrolled in a pregnancy study. The CDR3 is CASRLDREYEQYF. CDR3 bases: TGCGCCAGCAGATTGGACAGGGAGTACGAGCAGTACTTC.